Listed below are T cell receptor beta chains from one sample, sequenced in a study of blood T cell repertoires in COVID-19. The table came from immunoSEQ multiplex PCR; TCRdb's copy has only in-frame clones and leaves some out. The sample contains just over 95,000 clones, 70% to 90% of which appear only once. Source material: peripheral blood. The source of these receptors is a man between 60 and 75 years old with acute or convalescent COVID-19. CDR3s include the opening cysteine and the closing phenylalanine or tryptophan. D genes are given only for firm matches. Size is omitted from some rows. Given values are once, few, many or a class for expanded clones.

>TRBJ2-1|NA|TRBV11-3|TRBD1
TGTGCCAGCAGCTTAGAGGGGACAGGGGGGAGGGATGAGCAGTTCTTC
CASSLEGTGGRDEQFF
>TRBJ1-2|NA|TRBV4-2|TRBD1
TGTGCCAGCAGCCAAGAGTTATCGGGACAGGGCCGCTATGGCTACACCTTC
CASSQELSGQGRYGYTF
>TRBJ2-5|NA|TRBV2|TRBD2
TGTGCCAGCAGTGAAGGGGGGACTACTCAAGAGACCCAGTACTTC
CASSEGGTTQETQYF
>TRBJ1-2|few|TRBV5-6|TRBD1
TGTGCCAGCAGCGGTAGAACAGGGGAAGGGGCAGGCGGCTACACCTTC
CASSGRTGEGAGGYTF
>TRBJ2-3|NA|TRBV5-4|NA
TGTGCCAGCAGCTTGAGAGACACAGATACGCAGTATTTT
CASSLRDTDTQYF
>TRBJ1-1|NA|TRBV15|TRBD1
TGTGCCACCGCTCTCCTCGGGACAGGACGCATGAACACTGAAGCTTTCTTT
CATALLGTGRMNTEAFF
>TRBJ1-2|NA|TRBV14|TRBD1
TGTGCCAGCAGCTCGGGGACAGCAATTCCCCTAGGCTACACCTTC
CASSSGTAIPLGYTF
>TRBJ1-5|NA|TRBV9|NA
TGTGCCAGCAGCGTAGATGGGGGACTCAATCAGCCCCAGCATTTT
CASSVDGGLNQPQHF
>TRBJ1-2|NA|TRBV5-6|NA
TGTGCCAGCAGCTTGCAGGGGCTCCCCTTAGATGGCTACACCTTC
CASSLQGLPLDGYTF
>TRBJ1-4|once|TRBV19|NA
TGTGCCAGTACCGGAGTTGCAACTAATGAAAAACTGTTTTTT
CASTGVATNEKLFF
>TRBJ1-1|NA|TRBV30|NA
TGTGCCTGGAGTGACAGGGTCACTGAAGCTTTCTTT
CAWSDRVTEAFF
>TRBJ1-2|NA|TRBV5-6|NA
TGTGCCAGCAGCTTTTATGATAGGAGCTATGGCTGCACCTTC
CASSFYDRSYGCTF
>TRBJ2-1|NA|TRBV9|NA
TGTGCCAGCAGCGTAGGGCGGTACAATGAGCAGTTCTTC
CASSVGRYNEQFF
>TRBJ2-3|NA|TRBV29-1|NA
TGCAGCGTTCTCGGACAGACGAGTGCAGATACGCAGTATTTT
CSVLGQTSADTQYF
>TRBJ2-4|NA|TRBV28|NA
TGTGCCAGCAGGCGGGACTTTCAAGGAGCCAAAAACATTCAGTACTTC
CASRRDFQGAKNIQYF
>TRBJ1-1|NA|TRBV30|NA
TGTGCCTGGACCCCGGGGGGGGCGTGGACTGAAGCTTTCTTT
CAWTPGGAWTEAFF
>TRBJ2-3|once|TRBV12-3/TRBV12-4|NA
TGTGCCAGCAGTTTCGGGAATACGCAGTATTTT
CASSFGNTQYF
>TRBJ1-2|NA|TRBV27|TRBD1
TGTGCCAGCAGCATGACAGGGGCTAACTATGGCTACACCTTC
CASSMTGANYGYTF
>TRBJ2-1|NA|TRBV5-5|NA
TGTGCCAGCAGCTCTAGCGGCTTAGGGGGTCCCTACAATGAGCAGTTCTTC
CASSSSGLGGPYNEQFF
>TRBJ1-3|NA|TRBV10-3|NA
TGTGCCATCAGTGTCAGCTCTGGAAACACCATATATTTT
CAISVSSGNTIYF
>TRBJ1-6|NA|TRBV5-6|NA
TGTGCCAGCAGCTCTCTAGGGGCAGGGCCTAATTCACCCCTCCACTTT
CASSSLGAGPNSPLHF
>TRBJ2-2|NA|TRBV4-2|NA
TGTGCCAGCAGCCAAGAAGCAGGGCGCACCGGGGAGCTGTTTTTT
CASSQEAGRTGELFF
>TRBJ2-1|many|TRBV24-1|TRBD2
TGTGCCACCAGTGATTTGCTCGGGACTAGCGGGAGTCAAGAGCAGTTCTTC
CATSDLLGTSGSQEQFF
>TRBJ2-3|NA|TRBV10-1|TRBD1
TGCGCCAGCAGTGAGGATGACAGGGGCCCTCTGGATACGCAGTATTTT
CASSEDDRGPLDTQYF
>TRBJ2-1|NA|TRBV20-1|NA
TGCAGTGCTATTGATGCGGTCTCCTACAATGAGCAGTTCTTC
CSAIDAVSYNEQFF
>TRBJ1-5|NA|TRBV11-2|NA
TGTGCCAGCAGCTTAGATAGAGGAGTCAATCAGCCCCAGCATTTT
CASSLDRGVNQPQHF
>TRBJ1-3|NA|TRBV2|TRBD1
TGTGCCAGCAAGATGACAGGGGCTGGAAACACCATATATTTT
CASKMTGAGNTIYF
>TRBJ1-1|NA|TRBV19|TRBD1
TGTGCCAGTAGTGTCGGACAGGGGCGATCGAACACTGAAGCTTTCTTT
CASSVGQGRSNTEAFF
>TRBJ2-7|NA|TRBV19|TRBD2
TGTGCCAGTAGTGGACTAGCGGGGAACACCTACGAGCAGTACTTC
CASSGLAGNTYEQYF
>TRBJ2-5|NA|TRBV10-2|TRBD2
TGCGCCAGCAGGGTAGCGGGGACGGGAGAGACCCAGTACTTC
CASRVAGTGETQYF
>TRBJ2-3|NA|TRBV7-2|TRBD1
TGTGCCAGCAGCTTAGGGGACAGCCGCACAGATACGCAGTATTTT
CASSLGDSRTDTQYF
>TRBJ2-5|NA|TRBV30|NA
TGTGCCTGGAGTGGAGGAATATGGCAAGAGACCCAGTACTTC
CAWSGGIWQETQYF
>TRBJ1-6|NA|TRBV4-2|TRBD1
TGTGCCAGCAGCCAAGATCCCAGGGGGTATTCACCCCTCCACTTT
CASSQDPRGYSPLHF
>TRBJ1-1|few|TRBV6-5|NA
TGTGCCAGCAGCGCAGGGGTGAACACTGAAGCTTTCTTT
CASSAGVNTEAFF
>TRBJ1-6|NA|TRBV13|TRBD1
TGTGCCAGCAGCCCAACGCGGACAGGCAATGTTAATTCACCCCTCCACTTT
CASSPTRTGNVNSPLHF
>TRBJ1-2|NA|TRBV9|TRBD1
TGTGCCAGCAGCCCAAGGACAGGGGGGGATGGCTACACCTTC
CASSPRTGGDGYTF
>TRBJ2-3|NA|TRBV6-5|NA
TGTGCCAGCAGCCCAGGGAACACAGATACGCAGTATTTT
CASSPGNTDTQYF
>TRBJ2-1|NA|TRBV27|NA
TGTGCCAGCCGGTGGGGGCTCAGCACGGATGAGCAGTTCTTC
CASRWGLSTDEQFF
>TRBJ1-1|once|TRBV11-2|NA
TGTGCCAGCAGCCCTCCGTTTAGGGGAGCTTTCTTT
CASSPPFRGAFF
>TRBJ1-4|NA|TRBV13|NA
TGTGCCAGCAGTCCTGGGGGCAACCAGAGGACGAATGAAAAACTGTTTTTT
CASSPGGNQRTNEKLFF
>TRBJ1-6|NA|TRBV6-2/TRBV6-3|NA
TGTGCCAGCAGTGCACGGGAGGGCCCTCTTTCCTATAATTCACCCCTCCACTTT
CASSAREGPLSYNSPLHF
>TRBJ1-1|NA|TRBV15|TRBD1
TGTGCCACCACCAGGGGGAGCGGTGCTGAAGCTTTCTTT
CATTRGSGAEAFF
>TRBJ1-1|once|TRBV6-5|TRBD1
TGTGCCAGCAGCGGACAGGCGAACACTGAAGCTTTCTTT
CASSGQANTEAFF
>TRBJ2-1|NA|TRBV5-8|TRBD1
TGTGCCAGCAGTCATCGACAGGGGGCCTATGAGCAGTTCTTC
CASSHRQGAYEQFF
>TRBJ2-3|NA|TRBV18|NA
TGTGCCAGCTCCCCCAGGAATGACGGAAGCACAGATACGCAGTATTTT
CASSPRNDGSTDTQYF
>TRBJ2-3|once|TRBV2|NA
TGTGCCAGCACCAATCCTGGGGCCTGGCTATCAGATACGCAGTATTTT
CASTNPGAWLSDTQYF
>TRBJ2-3|NA|TRBV3-1/TRBV3-2|TRBD1
TGTGCCAGCAGCCAAGTAACGACAGGGCGGACAGATACGCAGTATTTT
CASSQVTTGRTDTQYF
>TRBJ2-2|NA|TRBV18|TRBD2
TGTGCCAGCTCACCGATTGGCCTAGCGGGAGTGAGAACCGGGGAGCTGTTTTTT
CASSPIGLAGVRTGELFF
>TRBJ1-5|NA|TRBV6-1|TRBD1
TGTGCCAGCAGTGACCTTCAGGGGGCTAGCAATCAGCCCCAGCATTTT
CASSDLQGASNQPQHF
>TRBJ2-2|NA|TRBV5-1|NA
TGCGCCACCCGAGGGATAAGCGGTATCAACACCGGGGAGCTGTTTTTT
CATRGISGINTGELFF
>TRBJ2-7|NA|TRBV6-5|TRBD2
TGTGCCAGCCGGGATGGCGGGGGGGCAGGGGAGCAGTACTTC
CASRDGGGAGEQYF
>TRBJ2-5|NA|TRBV18|NA
TGTGCCAGCTCACCACAGGAGCCAGAGACCCAGTACTTC
CASSPQEPETQYF